The 20 T cell receptor beta chains presented below share a single source sample, sequenced in a study of blood T cell repertoires in COVID-19. Libraries were prepared by immunoSEQ multiplex PCR; TCRdb keeps only in-frame clonotypes and omits some of them. The profile shows over 45,000 clones, about 76% of them singletons. Input material: peripheral blood. The source is a human donor with active or convalescent COVID-19. The donor label of this sample is uncertain.

The rearrangement uses TRBV28 and TRBJ2-6, with 8 bases that match TRBD1. V shed 5 bases, J shed 2 bases, and the junction held 5 bases outside the gene matches. CDR1 and CDR2 (germline): MDHEN, SYDVKM. The CDR3 has 16 residues. The CDR3 loop reads CASSHNRGAGANVLTF. CDR3 nucleotide sequence: TGTGCCAGCAGTCACAACAGGGGGGCTGGGGCCAACGTCCTGACTTTC.

Regarding this clone: Other DNA sequences within the sample encode an identical CDR3. The genes are TRBV3-1 (or the pseudogene TRBV3-2) and TRBJ1-5, with D uncertain. The V end lost 3 bases, the J end lost 4 bases, and 7 bases lay between the germline ends. CDR1 is LGHDT, CDR2 YNNKEL, per germline (reference sequence). CDR3 size: 13 residues. CDR3 sequence (DNA): TGTGCCAGCAGCCACACGGGAAATCAGCCCCAGCATTTT. This codes for CASSHTGNQPQHF.

This chain links TRBV27 with TRBJ1-1, with 7 bases fitting TRBD1. Germline lookup yields CDR1 MNHEY and CDR2 SMNVEV (reference sequence). Trimming removed 5 bases from V and 12 bases from J; junction bases left unmatched: 12. The CDR3 is 13 amino acids. The CDR3 sequence: CASSTPGQGVPFF. In DNA, the CDR3 is TGTGCCAGCAGTACCCCGGGTCAGGGGGTACCTTTCTTT.

J is TRBJ2-7 and V is TRBV2; a possible D gene is TRBD2 (6 bases). Looked up from germline, CDR1 is SNHLY and CDR2 is FYNNEI. Trimming took off 7 bases at V and 5 bases at J, with 15 bases between the two ends. This CDR3 contains 13 residues. The DNA for the CDR3 is TGTGCCAGCACGGGCAGGAGGGAGAACGAGCAGTACTTC. Translation: CASTGRRENEQYF.

This clone has more than one count but fewer than ten. This chain uses TRBV9 with TRBJ2-2; D perhaps matches TRBD1 (5 bases). Germline CDR1 and CDR2: SGDLS and YYNGEE. This CDR3 is 13 amino acids long. The V end lost 2 bases, the J end lost 6 bases, and 8 bases lay between the germline ends. This chain's CDR3 is CASSVRDSGELFF. In DNA form, the CDR3 reads TGTGCCAGCAGCGTCAGGGATTCCGGGGAGCTGTTTTTT.

V gene TRBV4-2 combines with J gene TRBJ1-2; TRBD1 is a possible D gene (6 bases). V was shortened by 4 bases and J by 1 base, with 13 bases between the two germline ends. Germline lookup yields CDR1 LGHNA and CDR2 YNFKEQ. This CDR3 has 15 amino acids. In DNA form, the CDR3 reads TGTGCCAGCAGCCGAGGGGGAGGGGATAACTATGGCTACACCTTC. As protein: CASSRGGGDNYGYTF.

This chain uses TRBV27 with TRBJ2-5, with 7 bases lining up with TRBD1. Germline assignment: CDR1 MNHEY and CDR2 SMNVEV (reference sequence). The CDR3 runs to 14 residues. Trimming at V came to 6 bases and at J to 5 bases, leaving 9 bases not matched to a gene. Written as DNA, the CDR3 is TGTGCCAGCAGCCAAAAGGGGGCATGGGAGACCCAGTACTTC. Protein product: CASSQKGAWETQYF.

In DNA form, the CDR3 reads TGTGCCATCAGAGCCGGGACAGGGACCCAGCCCCAGCATTTT. Translating it yields CAIRAGTGTQPQHF. This chain uses TRBV10-3 with TRBJ1-5, with 9 bases lining up with TRBD1. The germline CDR1 and CDR2 sequences are ENHRY and SYGVKD. The CDR3 contains 14 residues. The V gene end was trimmed by 6 bases and the J gene end by 7 bases; junction bases not matched to a gene: 7.

The V call is TRBV3-1 (or the pseudogene TRBV3-2), the J call TRBJ2-1, with D possibly TRBD1 on 7 matching bases. The germline gives CDR1 LGHDT, CDR2 YNNKEL (reference sequence). The CDR3 is made up of 17 amino acids. V lost 3 bases and J 4 bases, leaving 19 bases between the germline ends. DNA for the CDR3: TGTGCCAGCAGCCACCAAAAAGGAGGGACAGTTTACAATGAGCAGTTCTTC. Translation gives CASSHQKGGTVYNEQFF.

V is TRBV6-5 and J is TRBJ2-7; TRBD2 might be the D (6 bases). CDR1 is MNHEY, CDR2 SVGAGI, per germline. V gave up 6 bases and J gave up 7 bases, with 19 bases separating them. CDR3 length: 14 amino acids. CDR3 protein: CASSQEGRAEEQYF. The CDR3 region has the DNA TGTGCCAGCAGCCAGGAGGGGCGGGCGGAAGAGCAGTACTTC.

This chain joins TRBV12-3 or TRBV12-4 and TRBJ2-5; weak D call: TRBD1 (6 bases). The CDR3 runs to 13 residues. Trimming left V 1 base short and J 5 bases short, with 8 bases between. The CDR3 protein is CASSLGGPETQYF. CDR3 bases: TGTGCCAGCAGTTTAGGGGGGCCGGAGACCCAGTACTTC.

This rearrangement joins TRBV3-1 (or the pseudogene TRBV3-2) to TRBJ2-3; the match to TRBD2 covers 12 bases. This CDR3 has 19 residues. CDR1 and CDR2 from the germline V gene are LGHDT and YNNKEL (reference sequence). V lost 0 bases to trimming and J lost 3 bases; unmatched junction nucleotides: 10. CDR3 sequence: CASSQDNRLAGGGTDTQYF. CDR3 nucleotide sequence: TGTGCCAGCAGCCAAGATAATCGGCTAGCGGGAGGGGGGACAGATACGCAGTATTTT.

The chain has TRBV19 and TRBJ1-1, with 10 bases matching TRBD1. CDR1 is LNHDA, CDR2 SQIVND, per germline (reference sequence). The CDR3 runs 15 residues. V trimming: 3 bases; J trimming: 6 bases; junction bases outside the gene matches: 7. The CDR3 loop reads CASSIGTGVIPEAFF. Written as DNA, the CDR3 is TGTGCCAGTAGTATCGGGACAGGGGTGATCCCTGAAGCTTTCTTT.

This sequence joins TRBV3-1 (or the pseudogene TRBV3-2) and TRBJ2-7, with D unresolved. Germline CDR1 is LGHDT and CDR2 is YNNKEL (reference sequence). The CDR3 runs to 17 residues. Trimming cost V 0 bases and J 5 bases, with 20 bases left between them. Here the CDR3 DNA reads TGTGCCAGCAGCCAAGATCCAGTATTCCCATACGATAACGAGCAGTACTTC. It translates to CASSQDPVFPYDNEQYF.

The chain uses TRBV30 and TRBJ1-5; 7 bases agree with TRBD1. V shed 0 bases, J shed 7 bases, and the junction held 9 bases outside the gene matches. CDR1 is GTSNPN and CDR2 is SVGIG in the germline V gene (reference sequence). CDR3 length: 15 amino acids. CDR3 loop: CAWSVRDRLSQPQHF. The CDR3 nucleotides read TGTGCCTGGAGTGTACGGGACAGACTAAGCCAGCCCCAGCATTTT.

The gene calls are TRBV4-2 and TRBJ2-2, with 7 bases that match TRBD2. Per the germline V gene, CDR1 is LGHNA and CDR2 is YNFKEQ. The CDR3 extends over 16 amino acids. Trimming at V came to 6 bases and at J to 0 bases, leaving 7 bases not matched to a gene. The CDR3 loop is CASRSRGSANTGELFF. The CDR3 DNA sequence: TGTGCCAGCAGATCCCGCGGGAGCGCGAACACCGGGGAGCTGTTTTTT.

V is TRBV9 and J is TRBJ1-5, with 7 nucleotides matching TRBD1. V shed 3 bases and J 1 base; nucleotides not matched to a gene: 4. The length of the CDR3 is 15 residues. Germline lookup yields CDR1 SGDLS and CDR2 YYNGEE. The CDR3: CASSAGGRSNQPQHF. As DNA, the CDR3 is TGTGCCAGCAGCGCAGGGGGTCGGAGCAATCAGCCCCAGCATTTT.

The chain employs TRBV19 and TRBJ1-1; 10 nucleotides line up with TRBD1. The junction had 6 bases not matched to a gene; V was cut back by 10 bases and J by 4 bases. The CDR3 is 13 amino acids. From germline, CDR1 is LNHDA and CDR2 SQIVND (reference sequence). The CDR3 bases are TGTGCCATCTCCCGGGACAGGGGCACTGAAGCTTTCTTT. Amino acids: CAISRDRGTEAFF.

V and J are TRBV5-1 and TRBJ2-3; perhaps TRBD1 as D (7 bases). Germline CDR1 reads SGHRS; CDR2 reads YFSETQ. The V and J ends lost 0 bases and 5 bases respectively, with 16 bases between them. The CDR3 covers 16 residues. CDR3 DNA sequence: TGCGCCAGCAGCTTGGGAGGAGGGGGCGGTGGAGATACGCAGTATTTT. Translation gives CASSLGGGGGGDTQYF.

The chain uses TRBV30 and TRBJ1-3; D call uncertain. This CDR3 has 15 residues. Germline V gene data show CDR1 as GTSNPN and CDR2 as SVGIG (reference sequence). Trimming removed 3 bases from V and 0 bases from J, with 12 bases in between. Written as DNA, the CDR3 is TGTGCCTGGAGCCATAGAGGCTCCTCTGGAAACACCATATATTTT. It yields the protein CAWSHRGSSGNTIYF.